This TCR beta chain is from a study of shared clonotypes between healthy human individuals. Study-wide results and limits: Sampling involved blood alone; tissue repertoires likely differ.

The CDR3 sequence is 16 residues long. Germline V CDR1 and CDR2: SGHDN, FVKESK. With V trimmed by 0 bases and J by 1 base, 1 base remained unmatched. Methods used by the authors: ImmunoSEQ sequences covered only the junction and lacked quality scores; filtering therefore differed. Profiled with immunoSEQ multiplex PCR; TCRdb holds only in-frame clones, not every one. V, J and clone size are those of that table, while D and trimming were read from the DNA. Here the sample spans some 500,000 clones, around 96% being singletons. As regards this clone: As yet, its antigen is unknown.

The clonotype was recovered from a woman aged 25 to 45 in good health. The sequencing input was naive CD4+ T cells sorted from blood. Subset reported: CD45RA+ positively selected. V is TRBV14 and J is TRBJ2-2; 8 positions match TRBD2. CDR3 loop: CASSQDSGMNTGELFF. CDR3 sequence (DNA): TGTGCCAGCAGCCAAGATAGCGGGATGAACACCGGGGAGCTGTTTTTT.